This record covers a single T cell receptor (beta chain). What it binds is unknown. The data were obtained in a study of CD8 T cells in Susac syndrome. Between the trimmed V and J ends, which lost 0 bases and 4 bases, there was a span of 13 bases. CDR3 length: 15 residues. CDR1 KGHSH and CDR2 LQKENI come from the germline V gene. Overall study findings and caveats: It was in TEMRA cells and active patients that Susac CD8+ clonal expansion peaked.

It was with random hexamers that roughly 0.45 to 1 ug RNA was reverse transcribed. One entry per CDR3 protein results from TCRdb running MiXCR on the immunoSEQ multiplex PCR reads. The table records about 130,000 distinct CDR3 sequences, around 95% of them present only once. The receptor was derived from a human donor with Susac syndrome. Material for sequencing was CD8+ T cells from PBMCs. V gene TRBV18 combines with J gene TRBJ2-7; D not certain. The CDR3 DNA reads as TGTGCCAGCTCACCACCTGGTCTTTCTTTTTACGAGCAGTACTTC. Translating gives CASSPPGLSFYEQYF. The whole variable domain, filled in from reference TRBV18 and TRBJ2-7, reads NAGVMQNPRHLVRRRGQEARLRCSPMKGHSHVYWYRQLPEEGLKFMVYLQKENIIDESGMPKERFSAEFPKEGPSILRIQQVVRGDSAAYFCASSPPGLSFYEQYFGPGTRLTVT.